This entry lists 21 T cell receptor beta chains sequenced from one sample in a study of OX40 agonist ivuxolimab in advanced cancers. Here immunoSEQ multiplex PCR was the method, and the copy in TCRdb shows in-frame clones only, minus some. Of tens of thousands of clones in the sample, about 94% were seen once. The sequenced sample was CD4+ or CD8+ T cells sorted from blood, obtained in a trial of the OX40 agonist ivuxolimab. The receptor set was obtained from an adult with an advanced solid tumor such as melanoma, head and neck, liver or kidney cancer.

The chain links TRBV4-1 to TRBJ2-3, with TRBD2 matching 10 bases. CDR3 size: 16 residues. From germline, CDR1 is MGHRA and CDR2 YSYEKL. Trimming removed 2 bases from V and 12 bases from J; junction bases left unmatched: 14. The CDR3 sequence is CASSQFGTSGTPAQYF. The DNA of the CDR3 is TGCGCCAGCAGCCAATTTGGAACTAGCGGGACGCCGGCCCAGTATTTT.

The chain is built from TRBV28 and TRBJ2-2; 8 bases align to TRBD1. V shed 2 bases and J 1 base; nucleotides not matched to a gene: 0. This CDR3 is built from 15 residues. Germline values: CDR1 MDHEN, CDR2 SYDVKM. The CDR3 DNA reads TGTGCCAGCAGTTTAGGGACAGGGAACACCGGGGAGCTGTTTTTT. Its protein product is CASSLGTGNTGELFF.

The rearrangement uses TRBV2 and TRBJ2-7; no firm D call. Germline V gene sequence: CDR1 SNHLY, CDR2 FYNNEI. Trimming left V 0 bases short and J 7 bases short, with 13 bases between. The CDR3 extends over 14 amino acids. CDR3 in DNA: TGTGCCAGCAGTGAAGCGCTTCCCCCGACAGAGCAGTACTTC. It is translated as CASSEALPPTEQYF.

This chain connects TRBV4-3 to TRBJ1-1; D unclear. The CDR3 runs to 15 residues. The germline V gene has CDR1 LGHNA and CDR2 YSLEER. Deletions cut 1 base from V and 5 bases from J, with 14 bases between. The CDR3 spells CASSQGRVADTEAFF. Here the CDR3 DNA reads TGCGCCAGCAGCCAAGGGAGGGTAGCGGATACTGAAGCTTTCTTT.

The CDR3 spells CASSVGQGASVEQFF. The CDR3 nucleotides are TGTGCCAGCAGCGTGGGGCAGGGGGCTAGCGTTGAGCAGTTCTTC. The chain recombines TRBV5-4 with TRBJ2-1, with TRBD1 matching 8 bases. Losses at the gene ends were 4 bases for V and 9 bases for J; bases not matched to a gene: 12. The CDR3 has 15 residues. Germline CDR1 reads SGHNT; CDR2 reads YYREEE (reference sequence).

A single count supports this clone. The rearrangement joins TRBV4-3 to TRBJ2-5; D call uncertain. Germline CDR1 reads LGHNA; CDR2 reads YSLEER. The V end lost 3 bases, the J end lost 1 base, and 9 bases lay between the germline ends. The CDR3 loop spans 14 amino acids. Written as DNA, the CDR3 is TGCGCCAGCAGCCAGGGGATGGGCCAAGAGACCCAGTACTTC. This gives the protein CASSQGMGQETQYF.

V usage is TRBV23-1 and J usage is TRBJ2-7; D not resolved. TRBV23-1 is given ORF status, its function remaining uncertain. The germline V and J ends were trimmed by 0 bases and 3 bases, with 21 bases remaining between them. The CDR3 loop spans 18 amino acids. CDR3 coding DNA: TGCGCCAGCAGTCAATCGACGTCCCCCCGAACCAGACACTACGAGCAGTACTTC. Protein sequence: CASSQSTSPRTRHYEQYF.

V gene TRBV5-5 combines with J gene TRBJ1-2; no definite D call. The germline V gene encodes CDR1 SGHKS and CDR2 YYEKEE (reference sequence). This CDR3 contains 11 residues. The germline V and J ends were trimmed by 3 bases and 7 bases, with 7 bases remaining between them. In DNA, the CDR3 is TGTGCCAGCAGCTCAAGGAGTGGCTACACCTTC. Its translation: CASSSRSGYTF.

The V call is TRBV4-1, the J call TRBJ2-7, with D perhaps matching TRBD2 (5 bases). V dropped 4 bases and J dropped 6 bases, with 13 bases sitting between them. Germline V gene data show CDR1 as MGHRA and CDR2 as YSYEKL. CDR3 size: 13 residues. The CDR3 protein is CASSPTREREQYF. CDR3 nucleotide sequence: TGCGCCAGCAGCCCGACGAGGGAACGCGAGCAGTACTTC.

The chain has TRBV7-2 and TRBJ2-1; 9 nucleotides agree with TRBD2. Germline lookup yields CDR1 SGHTA and CDR2 FQGNSA. Losses at the gene ends were 3 bases for V and 10 bases for J; bases not matched to a gene: 4. The CDR3 extends over 13 amino acids. The DNA for the CDR3 is TGTGCCAGCAGCTTGGGGCTAGCGGGGGAGCAGTTCTTC. Residues: CASSLGLAGEQFF.

The chain employs TRBV2 and TRBJ2-2; the D is unclear. CDR3 size: 14 residues. Trimming took 1 base from V and 1 from J, leaving 4 bases between them. Germline V gene sequence: CDR1 SNHLY, CDR2 FYNNEI. In nucleotides, the CDR3 is TGTGCCAGCAGTGAAGGCAGGAACACCGGGGAGCTGTTTTTT. Amino acid sequence: CASSEGRNTGELFF.

The chain combines TRBV4-3 with TRBJ2-1; unclear D gene. Deletions cut 0 bases from V and 7 bases from J, with 10 bases between. In germline, CDR1 is LGHNA, CDR2 YSLEER. The CDR3 covers 14 residues. CDR3: CASSQDGHYNEQFF. For the CDR3, the DNA is TGCGCCAGCAGCCAAGATGGCCACTATAATGAGCAGTTCTTC.

The V call is TRBV7-8, the J call TRBJ1-1; D gene ambiguous. The V end was cut by 2 bases, the J end by 7 bases, with 5 bases between. The germline CDR1 and CDR2 sequences are SGHVS and FQNEAQ. The length of the CDR3 is 11 residues. The CDR3 region is CASSLSSEAFF. The CDR3 DNA is TGTGCCAGCAGCTTAAGTAGTGAAGCTTTCTTT.

This clone has only one observation. The chain has TRBV18 and TRBJ1-3; D is unclear. The CDR3 is 13 amino acids. In germline, CDR1 is KGHSH, CDR2 LQKENI. Trimming took off 0 bases at V and 9 bases at J, with 9 bases between the two ends. The CDR3 nucleotides read TGTGCCAGCTCACCACCGGGAAGGGCCACCATATATTTT. This sequence encodes CASSPPGRATIYF.

The CDR3 loop is CATSRDGLATEQYF. CDR3 nucleotide sequence: TGTGCCACCAGCAGAGATGGTCTAGCGACGGAGCAGTACTTC. The V call is TRBV15, the J call TRBJ2-7; a weak D match, TRBD2 (6 bases). From germline, CDR1 is LNHNV and CDR2 YYDKDF (reference sequence). V shed 0 bases and J shed 7 bases, with 13 bases lying between them. CDR3 length equals 14 residues.

The chain employs TRBV4-2 and TRBJ2-3, with 13 bases fitting TRBD2. This CDR3 is 18 amino acids long. V was pared by 2 bases and J by 0 bases, with 5 bases of the junction left unmatched. Germline lookup yields CDR1 LGHNA and CDR2 YNFKEQ. The CDR3 protein is CASSQQPGLAGSTDTQYF. CDR3 DNA sequence: TGTGCCAGCAGCCAACAACCGGGACTAGCGGGAAGCACAGATACGCAGTATTTT.

The chain uses TRBV13 and TRBJ2-3; D possibly matches TRBD1 or TRBD2 (6 bases each). The V and J ends lost 5 bases and 0 bases respectively, with 9 bases between them. There are 14 residues in the CDR3. In germline, CDR1 is PRHDT, CDR2 FYEKMQ (reference sequence). The CDR3 loop reads CASSRGVSTDTQYF. As DNA, the CDR3 is TGTGCCAGCAGCAGGGGGGTTAGCACAGATACGCAGTATTTT. The full variable domain, rest sourced from reference TRBV13 and TRBJ2-3, is AAGVIQSPRHLIKEKRETATLKCYPIPRHDTVYWYQQGPGQDPQFLISFYEKMQSDKGSIPDRFSAQQFSDYHSELNMSSLELGDSALYFCASSRGVSTDTQYFGPGTRLTVL.

V usage is TRBV28 and J usage is TRBJ2-7, with 7 positions matching TRBD1. The length of the CDR3 is 17 residues. Unmatched junction bases numbered 11, after V lost 3 bases and J lost 0 bases. Germline assignment: CDR1 MDHEN and CDR2 SYDVKM. This CDR3 reads CASSFRSFRDSSYEQYF. The CDR3 DNA reads as TGTGCCAGCAGTTTCCGCAGTTTCCGGGACAGCTCCTACGAGCAGTACTTC.

The chain carries TRBV5-4 and TRBJ2-5; 8 bases line up with TRBD2. J was trimmed by 3 bases and V by 7 bases; bases with no gene match: 14. Germline V CDR1 and CDR2: SGHNT, YYREEE (reference sequence). This CDR3 has 16 residues. CDR3 DNA sequence: TGTGCCAGCGGCAGTCCCGGGGGGGCCGGAGAAGAGACCCAGTACTTC. Translation: CASGSPGGAGEETQYF.

In its sample, this clone was seen once. The V and J genes are TRBV30 and TRBJ1-2, with D unresolved. There are 15 residues in the CDR3. The germline V and J ends were trimmed by 0 bases and 5 bases, with 16 bases remaining between them. In germline, CDR1 is GTSNPN, CDR2 SVGIG (reference sequence). DNA of the CDR3: TGTGCCTGGAGTGTCGGCAGGTTCTCTACTTATGGCTACACCTTC. This codes for CAWSVGRFSTYGYTF.

As regards this clone: Within the sample, other DNA sequences also encode this same CDR3. J is TRBJ2-3 and V is TRBV13, with no clear D. Trimming shortened V by 0 bases and J by 4 bases, and 2 bases separated the two germline ends. The germline V gene encodes CDR1 PRHDT and CDR2 FYEKMQ (reference sequence). CDR3 size: 12 residues. The CDR3 spells CASSLGADTQYF. CDR3 nucleotides: TGTGCCAGCAGCTTAGGAGCAGATACGCAGTATTTT.